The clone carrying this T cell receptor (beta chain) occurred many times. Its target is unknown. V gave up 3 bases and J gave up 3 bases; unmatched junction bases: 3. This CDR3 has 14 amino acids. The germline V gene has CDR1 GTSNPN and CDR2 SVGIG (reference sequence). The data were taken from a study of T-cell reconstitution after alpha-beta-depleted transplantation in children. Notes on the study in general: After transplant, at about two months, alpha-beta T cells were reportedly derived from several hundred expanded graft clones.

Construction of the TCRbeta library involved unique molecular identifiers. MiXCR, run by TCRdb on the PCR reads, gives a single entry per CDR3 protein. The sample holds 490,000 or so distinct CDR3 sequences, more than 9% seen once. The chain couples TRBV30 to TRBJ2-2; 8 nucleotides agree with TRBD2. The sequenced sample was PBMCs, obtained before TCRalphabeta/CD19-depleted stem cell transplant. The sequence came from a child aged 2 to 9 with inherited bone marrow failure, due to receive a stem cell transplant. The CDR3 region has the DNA TGTGCCTGGAGCGGGAGGGCCGACACCGGGGAGCTGTTTTTT. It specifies CAWSGRADTGELFF.